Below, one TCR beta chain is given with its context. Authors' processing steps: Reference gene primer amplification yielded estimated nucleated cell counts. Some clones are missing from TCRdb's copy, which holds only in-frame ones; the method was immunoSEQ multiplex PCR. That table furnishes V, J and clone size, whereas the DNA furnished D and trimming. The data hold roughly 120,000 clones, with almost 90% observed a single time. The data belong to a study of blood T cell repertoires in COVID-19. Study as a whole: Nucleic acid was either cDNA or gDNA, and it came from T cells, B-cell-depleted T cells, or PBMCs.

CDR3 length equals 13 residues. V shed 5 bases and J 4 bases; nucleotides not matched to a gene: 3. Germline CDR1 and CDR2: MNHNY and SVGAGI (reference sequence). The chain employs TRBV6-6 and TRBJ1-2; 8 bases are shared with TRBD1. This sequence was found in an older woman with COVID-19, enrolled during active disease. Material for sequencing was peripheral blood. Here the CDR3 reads CASSDRGAYGYTF. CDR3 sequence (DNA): TGTGCCAGCAGTGACAGGGGCGCCTATGGCTACACCTTC.